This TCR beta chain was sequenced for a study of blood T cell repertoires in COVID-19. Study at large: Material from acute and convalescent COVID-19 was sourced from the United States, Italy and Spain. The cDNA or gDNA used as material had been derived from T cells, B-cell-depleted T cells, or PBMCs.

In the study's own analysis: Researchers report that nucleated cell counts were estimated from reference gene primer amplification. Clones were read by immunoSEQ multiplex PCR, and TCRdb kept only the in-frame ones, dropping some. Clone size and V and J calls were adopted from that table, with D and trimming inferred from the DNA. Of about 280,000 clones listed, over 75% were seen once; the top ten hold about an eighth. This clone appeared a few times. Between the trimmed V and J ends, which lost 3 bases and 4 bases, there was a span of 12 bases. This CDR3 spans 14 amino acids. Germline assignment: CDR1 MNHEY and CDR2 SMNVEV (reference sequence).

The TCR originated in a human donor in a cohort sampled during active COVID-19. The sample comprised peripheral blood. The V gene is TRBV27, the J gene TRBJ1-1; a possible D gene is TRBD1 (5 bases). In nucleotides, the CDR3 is TGTGCCAGCAGTTTGATGGGGGGATCCACTGAAGCTTTCTTT. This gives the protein CASSLMGGSTEAFF.